Shown below are 15 T cell receptor beta chains from a single sample sequenced in a study of blood T cell repertoires in COVID-19. Assay: immunoSEQ multiplex PCR; the TCRdb copy retains only in-frame clones and omits some. The sample includes roughly 190,000 clones, roughly four fifths of them seen just once. Specimen: PBMCs or T cells enriched from blood (not recorded which). These receptors all stem from a man aged 40-55 years who had recovered from COVID-19.

The genes are TRBV18 and TRBJ1-3; possible D gene TRBD1, 6 bases. The germline gives CDR1 KGHSH, CDR2 LQKENI. Trimming cost V 6 bases and J 4 bases, with 19 bases left between them. This CDR3 spans 16 amino acids. The DNA for the CDR3 is TGTGCCAGCTCGACTACAAGGGCAGGGGAAGGAAACACCATATATTTT. It encodes CASSTTRAGEGNTIYF.

The chain couples TRBV9 to TRBJ1-1; TRBD1 agrees at 8 bases. The germline V gene has CDR1 SGDLS and CDR2 YYNGEE. J gave up 1 base and V 4 bases, and 3 bases lay outside the gene matches. The CDR3 length is 14 residues. Here the CDR3 reads CASSPGGSNTEAFF. CDR3 sequence (DNA): TGTGCCAGCAGCCCAGGGGGCTCGAACACTGAAGCTTTCTTT.

The V gene is TRBV4-3, the J gene TRBJ2-7, with a tentative D call TRBD2 (5 bases). Deletions cut 0 bases from V and 2 bases from J, with 11 bases between. Germline V gene data show CDR1 as LGHNA and CDR2 as YSLEER. This CDR3 region has 15 residues. The CDR3 sequence is CASSQDHGDPYEQYF. DNA for the CDR3: TGCGCCAGCAGCCAAGATCACGGGGATCCCTACGAGCAGTACTTC.

With respect to this clone: At the DNA level, this CDR3 is encoded by other sequences in the same sample as well. This chain joins TRBV6-2 or TRBV6-3 and TRBJ2-7; D is uncertain. CDR1 is MNHEY and CDR2 is SVGEGT in the germline V gene. This CDR3 is 13 amino acids long. With 5 bases removed from V and 6 bases from J, the gap between germline ends came to 14 bases. CDR3 sequence: CASSPQAGGEQYF. The CDR3 DNA is TGTGCCAGCAGTCCCCAGGCTGGTGGCGAGCAGTACTTC.

The chain combines TRBV7-9 with TRBJ2-5, with 9 bases that match TRBD1. The J segment lost 5 bases and the V segment lost 4 bases, leaving 11 bases of the junction unmatched. The CDR3 consists of 16 residues. Germline assignment: CDR1 SEHNR and CDR2 FQNEAQ (reference sequence). The CDR3 DNA sequence: TGTGCCAGCAGCTCCTACACGGGACAGGGTACCGAGACCCAGTACTTC. Translating it yields CASSSYTGQGTETQYF.

V is TRBV5-1 and J is TRBJ1-1; 8 nucleotides match TRBD1. V gave up 7 bases and J gave up 5 bases; unmatched junction bases: 10. Per the germline V gene, CDR1 is SGHRS and CDR2 is YFSETQ. This CDR3 comprises 14 residues. Written as DNA, the CDR3 is TGCGCCAGCGGGACAGGAGATGTGGGTACTGAAGCTTTCTTT. It codes for CASGTGDVGTEAFF.

The gene calls are TRBV6-5 and TRBJ2-7, with 7 bases matching TRBD1. CDR3 length: 15 residues. Unmatched junction bases numbered 6, after V lost 0 bases and J lost 4 bases. CDR1 and CDR2 (germline): MNHEY, SVGAGI. The CDR3 DNA is TGTGCCAGCAGTTACTCCGGGACAGATGAATACGAGCAGTACTTC. It encodes CASSYSGTDEYEQYF.

J is TRBJ1-2 and V is TRBV28; 12 bases are shared with TRBD1. The J segment lost 7 bases and the V segment lost 5 bases, leaving 11 bases of the junction unmatched. Germline V CDR1 and CDR2: MDHEN, SYDVKM. This CDR3 has 16 amino acids. As DNA, the CDR3 is TGTGCCAGCAGTATAACCGGGACAGGGGGCTTAGGTGGCTACACCTTC. As protein: CASSITGTGGLGGYTF.

The chain uses TRBV5-5 and TRBJ2-3; TRBD2 is a possible D gene (5 bases). Trimming removed 2 bases at V and 4 bases at J, with 11 bases between. Germline V gene sequence: CDR1 SGHKS, CDR2 YYEKEE (reference sequence). The CDR3 loop spans 14 amino acids. The CDR3 DNA is TGTGCCAGCAGCTTTGAGGGCTATGCAGATACGCAGTATTTT. It yields the protein CASSFEGYADTQYF.

This clone was detected once. The chain recombines TRBV3-1 (or the pseudogene TRBV3-2) with TRBJ1-2, with no clear D. The CDR3 covers 14 residues. Germline V gene sequence: CDR1 LGHDT, CDR2 YNNKEL (reference sequence). The ends were cut back, 3 bases at V and 0 bases at J, with 8 bases in the middle. CDR3 residues: CASSQTGANYGYTF. The DNA for the CDR3 is TGTGCCAGCAGCCAGACGGGAGCTAACTATGGCTACACCTTC.

V usage is TRBV5-8 and J usage is TRBJ2-5; D not certain. Germline-derived CDR1 and CDR2 are SGHTS and YDEGEE. The V gene lost 4 bases and the J gene lost 11 bases, with 6 bases spanning the gap. The length of the CDR3 is 9 residues. The CDR3 loop is CASSLNQYF. CDR3 DNA sequence: TGTGCCAGCAGCCTAAATCAGTACTTC. The full variable domain, its missing parts supplied by reference TRBV5-8 and TRBJ2-5, is EAGVTQSPTHLIKTRGQQATLRCSPISGHTSVYWYQQALGLGLQFLLWYDEGEERNRGNFPPRFSGRQFPNYSSELNVNALELEDSALYLCASSLNQYFGPGTRLLVL.

The chain joins TRBV29-1 to TRBJ2-1, with 8 positions matching TRBD2. The J segment lost 3 bases and the V segment lost 3 bases, leaving 4 bases of the junction unmatched. Germline-derived CDR1 and CDR2 are SQVTM and ANQGSEA. This CDR3 comprises 14 residues. The CDR3 is CSVDRTSGYNEQFF. CDR3 DNA: TGCAGCGTTGATCGAACTAGCGGCTACAATGAGCAGTTCTTC.

This sequence joins TRBV30 and TRBJ1-2; 8 bases map to TRBD1. In germline, CDR1 is GTSNPN, CDR2 SVGIG (reference sequence). With V trimmed by 5 bases and J by 0 bases, 14 bases remained unmatched. This CDR3 contains 17 residues. The CDR3 nucleotides read TGTGCCTGGGGCGCACTCGACAGGGGCCTAGCTAACTATGGCTACACCTTC. It yields the protein CAWGALDRGLANYGYTF.

The V and J genes are TRBV19 and TRBJ2-2; D is unresolved. Germline V gene data show CDR1 as LNHDA and CDR2 as SQIVND (reference sequence). The CDR3 has 15 residues. V lost 1 base and J lost 3, with 9 bases in between. The chain's CDR3 is CASSIARSHTGELFF. In DNA, the CDR3 is TGTGCCAGTAGTATAGCCCGTAGTCACACCGGGGAGCTGTTTTTT.

The chain employs TRBV5-5 and TRBJ2-7, with D possibly TRBD2 on 5 matching bases. The V end lost 4 bases, the J end lost 3 bases, and 20 bases lay between the germline ends. The CDR3 is made up of 16 amino acids. From germline, CDR1 is SGHKS and CDR2 YYEKEE (reference sequence). For the CDR3, the DNA is TGTGCCAGCAGCCTGGTGAACGAGGGCGTGGACTACGAGCAGTACTTC. This gives the protein CASSLVNEGVDYEQYF.